The rows below give T cell receptor beta chains drawn from one sample of a study of shared clonotypes between healthy human individuals. Profiling relied on immunoSEQ multiplex PCR, and the TCRdb table lists in-frame clones only, not all of them. The sample carries about 590,000 clones, roughly 96% recorded once. Sequenced material: naive CD8+ T cells sorted from blood. The origin of the receptors is a woman younger than 45 in good health. The CDR3 runs from the conserved cysteine through the conserved F or W. Fields, in order: J gene, D gene, V gene, clone size, CDR3 protein, CDR3 DNA. The D gene is left open where the match is weak. Not all rows give a size; the values are once, few, many and, for expanded clones, a class.

>TRBJ2-2|TRBD1|TRBV11-2|NA
CASSLEVGTGRGGELFF
TGTGCCAGCAGCTTAGAGGTTGGGACAGGGCGAGGCGGGGAGCTGTTTTTT
>TRBJ1-1|TRBD1|TRBV19|NA
CASSHRGGVTEAFF
TGTGCCAGTAGTCACAGGGGTGGGGTGACTGAAGCTTTCTTT
>TRBJ1-1|NA|TRBV19|NA
CASSIGENTEAFF
TGTGCCAGTAGTATCGGAGAGAACACTGAAGCTTTCTTT
>TRBJ2-7|TRBD2|TRBV27|NA
CASSPWTSSYEQYF
TGTGCCAGCAGTCCATGGACTAGCTCCTACGAGCAGTACTTC
>TRBJ2-2|NA|TRBV5-8|NA
CASSITNTGELFF
TGTGCCAGCAGCATAACGAACACCGGGGAGCTGTTTTTT
>TRBJ2-2|TRBD1|TRBV15|NA
CASRRTGVPGELFF
TGTGCCAGTCGACGGACAGGGGTTCCCGGGGAGCTGTTTTTT
>TRBJ1-4|NA|TRBV28|NA
CASRSPPRSPWDEKLFF
TGTGCCAGCAGGTCCCCCCCGCGGTCCCCTTGGGATGAAAAACTGTTTTTT
>TRBJ1-3|NA|TRBV2|NA
CASSEAWEVTGNTIYF
TGTGCCAGCAGTGAAGCTTGGGAGGTGACCGGAAACACCATATATTTT
>TRBJ2-7|TRBD1|TRBV5-4|NA
CASSSPGQGFHEQYF
TGTGCCAGCAGCTCTCCGGGACAGGGTTTCCACGAGCAGTACTTC
>TRBJ2-1|NA|TRBV27|NA
CASSLSPGVSSYNEQFF
TGTGCCAGCAGTTTATCCCCGGGAGTTAGCTCCTACAATGAGCAGTTCTTC
>TRBJ1-5|TRBD1|TRBV2|NA
CASSGSDRGRYQPQHF
TGTGCCAGCAGTGGCTCGGACAGGGGGAGGTATCAGCCCCAGCATTTT
>TRBJ2-3|TRBD1|TRBV29-1|NA
CSVEEGGTRTDTQYF
TGCAGCGTTGAAGAAGGGGGCACTCGCACAGATACGCAGTATTTT
>TRBJ2-2|NA|TRBV13|NA
CASPLGGGDTGELFF
TGTGCCAGTCCCTTAGGGGGAGGCGACACCGGGGAGCTGTTTTTT
>TRBJ1-5|TRBD1|TRBV27|NA
CASSLSPNRGQPQHF
TGTGCCAGCAGTTTATCCCCCAACAGGGGCCAGCCCCAGCATTTT
>TRBJ1-2|NA|TRBV30|NA
CAWSVGQGQYYGYTF
TGTGCCTGGAGTGTAGGGCAGGGGCAGTACTATGGCTACACCTTC
>TRBJ2-4|NA|TRBV6-5|once
CASSPGTLAKNIQYF
TGTGCCAGCAGCCCCGGGACACTAGCCAAAAACATTCAGTACTTC
>TRBJ1-4|TRBD1|TRBV7-9|once
CASSLRDSSTTNEKLFF
TGTGCCAGCAGCTTACGGGACAGCTCGACAACTAATGAAAAACTGTTTTTT
>TRBJ1-1|NA|TRBV19|NA
CASVDRGSSTEAFF
TGTGCCAGTGTGGATAGGGGGTCGAGCACTGAAGCTTTCTTT
>TRBJ2-7|NA|TRBV13|NA
CASSLSGSSYEQYF
TGTGCCAGCAGCCTCAGCGGTAGCTCCTACGAGCAGTACTTC